Listed below are T cell receptor beta chains from one sample, sequenced in a study of human T cells and chemical hapten exposure. In TCRdb, the RACE reads were re-called with MiXCR into one record per CDR3 protein. The sample lists some 120,000 distinct CDR3 sequences; around 8.2% were seen once. Material for sequencing was whole blood. All receptors come from a male donor in good health. Some clones in this sample may be carry-over from other donors' samples. The CDR3 runs from the conserved cysteine through the conserved F or W. D genes are given only for firm matches. Some rows mark clone size as missing; the rest say once, few, many or name a class of expanded clone.

j_call v_call clone_size d_call cdr3_nt cdr3_aa
TRBJ2-7 TRBV9 - - TGTGCCAGCAGCGTAGGGCCAGACTACGAGCAGTACTTC CASSVGPDYEQYF
TRBJ2-7 TRBV29-1 - TRBD1 TGCAGCGTTGACACGGGACAGTCCTCCTACGAGCAGTACTTC CSVDTGQSSYEQYF
TRBJ2-1 TRBV6-5 many TRBD2 TGTGCCAGCAGTTACGTCGGGAGCGGGGGGGCCAACGAGCAGTTCTTC CASSYVGSGGANEQFF
TRBJ2-2 TRBV10-2 - TRBD2 TGCGCCAGCAGCGATAGCGGGAGTGACACCGGGGAGCTGTTTTTT CASSDSGSDTGELFF
TRBJ1-1 TRBV3-1 - - TGTGCCAGCAGCCAAGTCAGGAACACTGAAGCTTTCTTT CASSQVRNTEAFF
TRBJ2-7 TRBV12-3/TRBV12-4 many TRBD2 TGTGCCAGCAGTGCCGGGACTAGCGGGATGAGTGAGCAGTACTTC CASSAGTSGMSEQYF
TRBJ2-1 TRBV2 few TRBD1 TGCGCCAGCAGCTCCGGGACAGGCTCCTACAATGAGCAGTTCTTC CASSSGTGSYNEQFF
TRBJ2-7 TRBV19 - - TGTGCCAGTACCACAGGCAGGGGACCCTACGAGCAGTACTTC CASTTGRGPYEQYF
TRBJ2-1 TRBV20-1 - TRBD2 TGCAGTGCTAGAGATCGCGGGACTAGCCGTTACAATGAGCAGTTCTTC CSARDRGTSRYNEQFF
TRBJ1-5 TRBV11-2 once TRBD1 TGTGCCAGCAGCCCAGGGACAGGGACTTCTAACAATCAGCCCCAGCATTTT CASSPGTGTSNNQPQHF
TRBJ2-2 TRBV6-6 few - TGTGCCAGCAGGGAGGGGGTCGTGGCCGTCACCGGGGAGCTGTTTTTT CASREGVVAVTGELFF
TRBJ1-5 TRBV4-2 few TRBD1 TGTGCCAGCAGCCAGGTACAGGGGGCCGGCAATCAGCCCCAGCATTTT CASSQVQGAGNQPQHF
TRBJ2-1 TRBV30 few TRBD2 TGTGCCGGGTTACGGCGGGAGGGCCGAGGCAATGAGCAGTTCTTC CAGLRREGRGNEQFF
TRBJ1-3 TRBV6-5 few TRBD1 TGTGCCAGCAGTACCGGGACAGGCTTTTTTTACTCTGGAAACACCATATATTTT CASSTGTGFFYSGNTIYF
TRBJ2-7 TRBV7-9 few - TGTGCCAGCAGCTTAGAGCTAACCAAGGGCCCCTACGAGCAGTACTTC CASSLELTKGPYEQYF
TRBJ2-3 TRBV9 few TRBD2 TGTGCCAGCAGCTCCCGAGGACTAGCGGGGTACACAGATACGCAGTATTTT CASSSRGLAGYTDTQYF
TRBJ2-5 TRBV5-4 many TRBD2 TGTGCCAGCAGCGCGCGACTAGCGGGGCAAGAGACCCAGTACTTC CASSARLAGQETQYF
TRBJ1-5 TRBV2 - - TGTGCCAGCAGTGAATCGCGAGTAGGAGGCAATCAGCCCCAGCATTTT CASSESRVGGNQPQHF
TRBJ2-3 TRBV7-2 few TRBD2 TGTGCCAGCAGCTTAGTTGTTGGCGGGAGGGGAGACGGCACAGATACGCAGTATTTT CASSLVVGGRGDGTDTQYF
TRBJ1-1 TRBV6-6 - TRBD1 TGTGCCAGCAGTTCTAACAGGGGGAGGGGGAACACTGAAGCTTTCTTT CASSSNRGRGNTEAFF
TRBJ1-4 TRBV2 - TRBD1 TGTGCCAGCAGTGAACGCAGGGGGGACGAAAAACTGCTTTTT CASSERRGDEKLLF
TRBJ2-7 TRBV27 - TRBD1 TGTGCCAGCAGTTCGGATCGACAGGGCCCCTACGAGGAGCAGTACTTC CASSSDRQGPYEEQYF
TRBJ2-7 TRBV19 - - TGTGCCAGTAGTATGGGCCAGCTGGGGGTAAGCGAGCAGTACTTC CASSMGQLGVSEQYF
TRBJ2-5 TRBV29-1 - TRBD2 TGCAGCGTTCCGAGGAGCGGGAGTGAAGAGACCCAGTACTTC CSVPRSGSEETQYF
TRBJ2-7 TRBV7-2 many - TGTGCCAGCAGCGCCCGTAGCCGTCAGTACTTC CASSARSRQYF
TRBJ1-5 TRBV28 - - TGTGCCAGCAGCCCCGGTTTTCAGCCCCAGCATTTT CASSPGFQPQHF
TRBJ1-1 TRBV7-9 - TRBD1 TGTGCCAGCAGCTTAGAGTGGGGACAGGGTCCCCAGGAAGCTTTCTTT CASSLEWGQGPQEAFF
TRBJ2-1 TRBV6-1 - TRBD1 TGTGCCAGCAGTGGAGGGACAGGGGTTGAGCAGTTCTTC CASSGGTGVEQFF
TRBJ2-3 TRBV29-1 - TRBD2 TGCAGCGGGGAAGCGGGAGGGCCAGCAGATACGCAGTATTTT CSGEAGGPADTQYF
TRBJ2-1 TRBV25-1 many - TGTGCCAGCAGTGATCAGACAGTCTACAATGAGCAGTTCTTC CASSDQTVYNEQFF
TRBJ1-2 TRBV6-2/TRBV6-3 - TRBD1 TGTGCCAGCAGCTACCGGGACAGAACAGCTTCCCTCTATGGCTACACCTTC CASSYRDRTASLYGYTF
TRBJ2-5 TRBV20-1 few - TGCAGTGCTAGAGATGGTCGAGGACAAGAGACCCAGTACTTC CSARDGRGQETQYF
TRBJ2-1 TRBV27 few TRBD2 TGTGCCAGCAGTTTCGCTAGCGGGTACAATGAGCAGTTCTTC CASSFASGYNEQFF
TRBJ2-1 TRBV2 few TRBD1 TGTGCCATGTCGGACAGGGCCTACAATGAGCAGTTCTTC CAMSDRAYNEQFF
TRBJ2-1 TRBV19 - - TGTGCCAGTAGTAGAGACGTTAAGGTCTCGTACAATGAGCAGTTCTTC CASSRDVKVSYNEQFF
TRBJ2-3 TRBV5-1 many TRBD2 TGCGCCAGCAGCCCAGGACTAGCGGGAGGGCAAGATACGCAGTATTTT CASSPGLAGGQDTQYF
TRBJ2-3 TRBV27 few - TGTGCCAGCAGTTTAGGAGGCAGGAGCACAGATACGCAGTATTTT CASSLGGRSTDTQYF
TRBJ1-4 TRBV6-5 - TRBD1 TGTGCCAGCAGCTCCTCCGGGACAGGCCGTAATGAAAAACTGTTTTTT CASSSSGTGRNEKLFF
TRBJ2-7 TRBV27 - TRBD2 TGTGCCAGCAGTTTCACTAGCGGGAGAAGTGGTCAGTACTTC CASSFTSGRSGQYF
TRBJ1-2 TRBV7-9 few - TGTGCCAGCAGCTTCGGACAGCACTGGCTTGATGGCTACACCTTC CASSFGQHWLDGYTF